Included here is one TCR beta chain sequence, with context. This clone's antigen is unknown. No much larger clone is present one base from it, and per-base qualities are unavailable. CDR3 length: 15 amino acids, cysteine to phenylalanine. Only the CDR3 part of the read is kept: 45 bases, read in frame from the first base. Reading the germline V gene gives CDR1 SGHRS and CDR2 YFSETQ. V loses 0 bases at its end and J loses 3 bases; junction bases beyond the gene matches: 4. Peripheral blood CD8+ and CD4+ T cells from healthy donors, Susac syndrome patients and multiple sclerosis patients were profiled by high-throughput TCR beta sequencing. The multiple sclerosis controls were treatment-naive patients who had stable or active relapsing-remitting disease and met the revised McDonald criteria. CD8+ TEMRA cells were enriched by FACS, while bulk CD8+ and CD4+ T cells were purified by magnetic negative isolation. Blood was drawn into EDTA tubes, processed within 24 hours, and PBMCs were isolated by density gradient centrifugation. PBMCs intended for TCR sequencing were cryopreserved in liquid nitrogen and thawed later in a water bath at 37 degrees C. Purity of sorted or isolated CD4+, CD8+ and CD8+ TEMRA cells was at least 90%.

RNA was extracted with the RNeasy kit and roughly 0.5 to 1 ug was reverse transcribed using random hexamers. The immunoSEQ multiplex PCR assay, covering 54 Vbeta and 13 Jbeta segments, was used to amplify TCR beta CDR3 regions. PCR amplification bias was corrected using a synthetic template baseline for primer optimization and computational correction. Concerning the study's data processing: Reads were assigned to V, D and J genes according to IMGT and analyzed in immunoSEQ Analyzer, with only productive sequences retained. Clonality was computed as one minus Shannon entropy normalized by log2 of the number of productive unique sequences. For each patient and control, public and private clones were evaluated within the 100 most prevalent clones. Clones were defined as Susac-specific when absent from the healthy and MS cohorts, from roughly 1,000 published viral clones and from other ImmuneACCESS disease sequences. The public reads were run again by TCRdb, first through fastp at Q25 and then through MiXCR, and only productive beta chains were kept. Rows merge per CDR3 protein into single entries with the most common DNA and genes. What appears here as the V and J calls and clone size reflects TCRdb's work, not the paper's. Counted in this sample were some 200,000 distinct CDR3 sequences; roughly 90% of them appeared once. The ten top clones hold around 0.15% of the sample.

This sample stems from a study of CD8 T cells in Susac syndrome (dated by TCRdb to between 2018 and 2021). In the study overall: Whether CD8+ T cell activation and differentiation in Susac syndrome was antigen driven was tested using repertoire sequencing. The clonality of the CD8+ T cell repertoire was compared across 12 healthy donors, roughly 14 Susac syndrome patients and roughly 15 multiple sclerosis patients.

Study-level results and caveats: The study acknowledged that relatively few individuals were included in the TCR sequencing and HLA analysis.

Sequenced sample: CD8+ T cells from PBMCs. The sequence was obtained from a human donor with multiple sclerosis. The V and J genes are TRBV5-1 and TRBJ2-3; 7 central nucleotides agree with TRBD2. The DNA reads TGCGCCAGCAGCTTGGGGGACTATCTTACAGATACGCAGTATTTT. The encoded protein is CASSLGDYLTDTQYF.